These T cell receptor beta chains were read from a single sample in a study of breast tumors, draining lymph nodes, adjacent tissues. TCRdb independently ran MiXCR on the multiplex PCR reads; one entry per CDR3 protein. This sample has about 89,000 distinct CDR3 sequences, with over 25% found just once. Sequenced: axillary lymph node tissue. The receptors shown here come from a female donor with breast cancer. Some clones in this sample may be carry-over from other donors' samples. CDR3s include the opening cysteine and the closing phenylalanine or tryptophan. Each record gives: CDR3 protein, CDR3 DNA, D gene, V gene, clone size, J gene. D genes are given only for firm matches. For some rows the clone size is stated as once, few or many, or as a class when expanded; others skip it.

CDR3aa: CSARGRRDQPQHF
CDR3nt: TGCAGTGCTAGGGGACGTCGGGATCAGCCCCAGCATTTT
d_gene: NA
v_gene: TRBV20-1
abundance: many
j_gene: TRBJ1-5

CDR3aa: CASSIPSSRDEQYF
CDR3nt: TGTGCCAGTAGTATCCCTAGCTCTAGGGACGAGCAGTACTTC
d_gene: NA
v_gene: TRBV19
abundance: many
j_gene: TRBJ2-7

CDR3aa: CASNLGLAGGTQYF
CDR3nt: TGTGCCAGCAACCTCGGACTAGCGGGCGGTACGCAGTATTTT
d_gene: TRBD2
v_gene: TRBV12-3/TRBV12-4
abundance: NA
j_gene: TRBJ2-3

CDR3aa: CASSPGSSNYGYTF
CDR3nt: TGCGCCAGCAGTCCCGGGTCATCTAACTATGGCTACACCTTC
d_gene: NA
v_gene: TRBV6-6
abundance: NA
j_gene: TRBJ1-2

CDR3aa: CASGSGQVEEKLFF
CDR3nt: TGCGCCAGCGGCTCAGGACAGGTGGAGGAAAAACTGTTTTTT
d_gene: TRBD1
v_gene: TRBV5-1
abundance: once
j_gene: TRBJ1-4

CDR3aa: CASSLEQPNTEAFF
CDR3nt: TGTGCCAGCAGTTTAGAACAGCCCAACACTGAAGCTTTCTTT
d_gene: NA
v_gene: TRBV28
abundance: NA
j_gene: TRBJ1-1

CDR3aa: CASSLGQGLHYGYTF
CDR3nt: TGCGCCAGCAGCTTGGGGCAGGGTTTGCACTATGGCTACACCTTC
d_gene: NA
v_gene: TRBV5-1
abundance: many
j_gene: TRBJ1-2

CDR3aa: CASSRDRVGGANVLTF
CDR3nt: TGCGCCAGCAGCCGCGACAGGGTTGGGGGGGCCAACGTCCTGACTTTC
d_gene: TRBD1
v_gene: TRBV4-1
abundance: many
j_gene: TRBJ2-6

CDR3aa: CASSTSGLKGETQYF
CDR3nt: TGTGCCAGCAGCACTAGCGGGCTCAAAGGAGAGACCCAGTACTTC
d_gene: TRBD2
v_gene: TRBV7-2
abundance: many
j_gene: TRBJ2-5

CDR3aa: CASSEEGVGTDTRYF
CDR3nt: TGTGCCAGCAGTGAAGAGGGCGTTGGGACAGATACGCGGTATTTT
d_gene: TRBD1
v_gene: TRBV2
abundance: NA
j_gene: TRBJ2-3

CDR3aa: CSAVSSGNTIYF
CDR3nt: TGCAGCGCAGTTAGCTCTGGAAACACCATATATTTT
d_gene: NA
v_gene: TRBV29-1
abundance: many
j_gene: TRBJ1-3

CDR3aa: CASSLIAGSINEQFF
CDR3nt: TGTGCCAGCAGCTTAATAGCGGGGTCAATCAATGAGCAGTTCTTC
d_gene: TRBD2
v_gene: TRBV7-7
abundance: many
j_gene: TRBJ2-1

CDR3aa: CASEGAYGYTF
CDR3nt: TGTGCCAGCGAAGGGGCCTATGGCTACACCTTC
d_gene: NA
v_gene: TRBV19
abundance: many
j_gene: TRBJ1-2

CDR3aa: CASSLGVGLPRVVQYF
CDR3nt: TGTGCCAGCAGCTTAGGCGTTGGACTACCCAGAGTGGTGCAGTACTTC
d_gene: NA
v_gene: TRBV7-9
abundance: many
j_gene: TRBJ2-7

CDR3aa: CAWSERSSTDTQYF
CDR3nt: TGTGCCTGGAGTGAACGATCTAGCACAGATACGCAGTATTTT
d_gene: NA
v_gene: TRBV30
abundance: few
j_gene: TRBJ2-3

CDR3aa: CASSPDGDQPQHF
CDR3nt: TGTGCCAGCTCACCAGATGGGGATCAGCCCCAGCATTTT
d_gene: NA
v_gene: TRBV18
abundance: many
j_gene: TRBJ1-5

CDR3aa: CASSLGGGGRYEQYF
CDR3nt: TGTGCCAGCAGCTTAGGTGGAGGGGGACGCTACGAGCAGTACTTC
d_gene: NA
v_gene: TRBV11-2
abundance: many
j_gene: TRBJ2-7

CDR3aa: CASRPRETGELFF
CDR3nt: TGTGCCAGTAGACCCAGGGAAACCGGGGAGCTGTTTTTT
d_gene: NA
v_gene: TRBV19
abundance: many
j_gene: TRBJ2-2

CDR3aa: CSVDDRIQETQYF
CDR3nt: TGCAGCGTAGATGACAGAATCCAAGAGACCCAGTACTTC
d_gene: NA
v_gene: TRBV29-1
abundance: many
j_gene: TRBJ2-5

CDR3aa: CASSLSGITNEQFF
CDR3nt: TGTGCCAGCAGTTTAAGCGGGATCACGAATGAGCAGTTCTTC
d_gene: TRBD2
v_gene: TRBV28
abundance: few
j_gene: TRBJ2-1

CDR3aa: CASSLLRSFGIPGANVLTF
CDR3nt: TGTGCCAGCAGCTTGTTGAGGTCCTTTGGGATTCCTGGGGCCAACGTCCTGACTTTC
d_gene: NA
v_gene: TRBV5-8
abundance: many
j_gene: TRBJ2-6

CDR3aa: CAVQVQNTEAFF
CDR3nt: TGTGCCGTCCAGGTGCAGAACACTGAAGCTTTCTTT
d_gene: NA
v_gene: TRBV15
abundance: many
j_gene: TRBJ1-1

CDR3aa: CASSIDRTSTYEQYF
CDR3nt: TGTGCCAGTAGTATAGATCGAACTAGTACCTACGAGCAGTACTTC
d_gene: NA
v_gene: TRBV19
abundance: many
j_gene: TRBJ2-7

CDR3aa: CASSDGALALYEQYF
CDR3nt: TGTGCCAGCAGTGATGGGGCCCTGGCTCTCTACGAGCAGTACTTC
d_gene: NA
v_gene: TRBV6-2/TRBV6-3
abundance: few
j_gene: TRBJ2-7

CDR3aa: CAWSLSLGGWDGYTF
CDR3nt: TGTGCCTGGAGTCTATCCTTGGGGGGGTGGGATGGCTACACCTTC
d_gene: NA
v_gene: TRBV30
abundance: many
j_gene: TRBJ1-2

CDR3aa: CASSIRGGQETQYF
CDR3nt: TGTGCCAGTAGTATCCGCGGCGGTCAAGAGACCCAGTACTTC
d_gene: NA
v_gene: TRBV19
abundance: many
j_gene: TRBJ2-5

CDR3aa: CASSLMAGRGYNEQYF
CDR3nt: TGTGCCAGCAGCTTAATGGCAGGGCGAGGCTACAATGAGCAGTATTTT
d_gene: NA
v_gene: TRBV7-6
abundance: NA
j_gene: TRBJ2-3

CDR3aa: CASSQGGQNYGYTF
CDR3nt: TGTGCCAGCAGCCAGGGGGGGCAGAACTATGGCTACACCTTC
d_gene: NA
v_gene: TRBV14
abundance: NA
j_gene: TRBJ1-2

CDR3aa: CASSMLTSGTQYF
CDR3nt: TGTGCCAGCAGCATGCTGACTAGTGGGACCCAGTACTTC
d_gene: NA
v_gene: TRBV5-8
abundance: many
j_gene: TRBJ2-5

CDR3aa: CASSGRDGGGFGYTF
CDR3nt: TGTGCCAGCAGCGGGAGAGATGGAGGGGGCTTTGGCTACACCTTC
d_gene: TRBD1
v_gene: TRBV7-9
abundance: NA
j_gene: TRBJ1-2

CDR3aa: CASSRLGQGSDTQYF
CDR3nt: TGTGCCAGCAGCCGCCTCGGACAGGGTTCAGATACGCAGTATTTT
d_gene: TRBD1
v_gene: TRBV27
abundance: NA
j_gene: TRBJ2-3

CDR3aa: CASSLTTVSTGVNEQFF
CDR3nt: TGCGCCAGCAGCCTCACCACGGTCTCGACGGGGGTTAATGAGCAGTTCTTC
d_gene: NA
v_gene: TRBV4-3
abundance: many
j_gene: TRBJ2-1

CDR3aa: CASSYRIDMWVKGLANYEQYF
CDR3nt: TGTGCCAGCAGTTACCGTATTGATATGTGGGTGAAGGGACTAGCGAATTACGAGCAGTACTTC
d_gene: TRBD2
v_gene: TRBV6-2/TRBV6-3
abundance: many
j_gene: TRBJ2-7

CDR3aa: CASSLEYYGYTF
CDR3nt: TGCGCCAGCAGCTTGGAATACTATGGCTACACCTTC
d_gene: NA
v_gene: TRBV5-1
abundance: many
j_gene: TRBJ1-2

CDR3aa: CASSNSGSSYEQYF
CDR3nt: TGTGCCAGCAGCAATAGCGGGAGCTCCTACGAGCAGTACTTC
d_gene: TRBD2
v_gene: TRBV9
abundance: many
j_gene: TRBJ2-7

CDR3aa: CASNEGTYYGYTF
CDR3nt: TGCGCCAGCAACGAGGGTACTTACTATGGCTACACCTTC
d_gene: NA
v_gene: TRBV5-1
abundance: many
j_gene: TRBJ1-2

CDR3aa: CSAESPGANVLTF
CDR3nt: TGCAGTGCTGAAAGTCCTGGGGCCAACGTCCTGACTTTC
d_gene: NA
v_gene: TRBV20-1
abundance: many
j_gene: TRBJ2-6

CDR3aa: CASSQDSAVPEAFF
CDR3nt: TGCGCCAGCAGCCAAGATTCGGCGGTACCTGAAGCTTTCTTT
d_gene: NA
v_gene: TRBV4-1
abundance: NA
j_gene: TRBJ1-1

CDR3aa: CASSSSSGTASRLSEQYF
CDR3nt: TGTGCCAGCAGCTCCTCTAGCGGGACGGCCTCTCGACTTTCCGAGCAGTACTTC
d_gene: TRBD2
v_gene: TRBV11-1
abundance: many
j_gene: TRBJ2-7

CDR3aa: CASSQNPPTSGGYEQYF
CDR3nt: TGTGCCAGCAGCCAAAATCCCCCGACTAGCGGCGGCTACGAGCAGTACTTC
d_gene: TRBD2
v_gene: TRBV3-1
abundance: many
j_gene: TRBJ2-7

CDR3aa: CASSLEGVTEAFF
CDR3nt: TGTGCCAGCAGCTTAGAGGGGGTCACTGAAGCTTTCTTT
d_gene: NA
v_gene: TRBV7-9
abundance: many
j_gene: TRBJ1-1

CDR3aa: CATSSLSQGASPLHF
CDR3nt: TGTGCCACCAGCAGCTTGTCACAGGGGGCTTCACCCCTCCACTTT
d_gene: TRBD1
v_gene: TRBV15
abundance: NA
j_gene: TRBJ1-6

CDR3aa: CTRSSGLAYNEQFF
CDR3nt: TGTACCAGGAGCTCGGGACTCGCTTACAATGAGCAGTTCTTC
d_gene: NA
v_gene: TRBV7-2
abundance: NA
j_gene: TRBJ2-1

CDR3aa: CASSLVGPMGEQYF
CDR3nt: TGTGCCAGCAGCTTGGTTGGGCCGATGGGGGAGCAGTACTTC
d_gene: NA
v_gene: TRBV5-6
abundance: many
j_gene: TRBJ2-7

CDR3aa: CASSLPVLAGVVTGELFF
CDR3nt: TGTGCCAGCAGCCTCCCGGTCCTAGCGGGAGTGGTGACCGGGGAGCTGTTTTTT
d_gene: TRBD2
v_gene: TRBV7-2
abundance: many
j_gene: TRBJ2-2